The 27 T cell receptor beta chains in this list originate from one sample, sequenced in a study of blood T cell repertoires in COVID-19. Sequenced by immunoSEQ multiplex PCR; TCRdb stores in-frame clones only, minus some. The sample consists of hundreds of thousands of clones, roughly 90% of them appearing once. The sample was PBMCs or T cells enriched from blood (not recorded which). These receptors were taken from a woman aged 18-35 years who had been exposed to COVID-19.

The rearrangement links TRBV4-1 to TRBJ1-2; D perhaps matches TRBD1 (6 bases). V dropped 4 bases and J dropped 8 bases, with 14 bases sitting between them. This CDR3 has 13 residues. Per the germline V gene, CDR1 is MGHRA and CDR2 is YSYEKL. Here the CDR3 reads CASSPPGGDGYTF. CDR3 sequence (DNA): TGCGCCAGCAGCCCCCCGGGGGGCGACGGCTACACCTTC.

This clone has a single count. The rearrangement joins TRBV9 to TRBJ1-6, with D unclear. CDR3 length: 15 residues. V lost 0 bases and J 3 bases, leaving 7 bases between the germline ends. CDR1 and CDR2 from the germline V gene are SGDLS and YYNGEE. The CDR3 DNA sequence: TGTGCCAGCAGCGTAGGACTCCTCTATAATTCACCCCTCCACTTT. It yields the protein CASSVGLLYNSPLHF.

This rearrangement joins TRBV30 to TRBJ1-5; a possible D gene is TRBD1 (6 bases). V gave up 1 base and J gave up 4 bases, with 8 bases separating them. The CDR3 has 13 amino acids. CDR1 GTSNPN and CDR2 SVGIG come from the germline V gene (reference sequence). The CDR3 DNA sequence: TGTGCCTGGAGTGCCCAGGGGAATCAGCCCCAGCATTTT. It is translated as CAWSAQGNQPQHF.

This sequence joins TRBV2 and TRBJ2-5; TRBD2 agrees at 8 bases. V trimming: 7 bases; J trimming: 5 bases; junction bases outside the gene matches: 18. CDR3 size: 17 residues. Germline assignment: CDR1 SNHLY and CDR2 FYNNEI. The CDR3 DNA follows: TGTGCCAGCAAAGGGATTCGGGACGGGGGGGCCTGGGAGACCCAGTACTTC. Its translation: CASKGIRDGGAWETQYF.

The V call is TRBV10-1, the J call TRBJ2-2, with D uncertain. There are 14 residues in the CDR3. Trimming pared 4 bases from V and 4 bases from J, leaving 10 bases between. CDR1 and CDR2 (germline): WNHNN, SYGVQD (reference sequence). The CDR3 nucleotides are TGCGCCAGCAGTGGAGCGACGTCCACCGGGGAGCTGTTTTTT. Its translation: CASSGATSTGELFF.

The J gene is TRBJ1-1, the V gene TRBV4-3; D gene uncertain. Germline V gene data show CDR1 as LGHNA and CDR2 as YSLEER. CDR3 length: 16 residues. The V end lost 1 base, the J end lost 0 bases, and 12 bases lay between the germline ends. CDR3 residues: CASSQGPMPMNTEAFF. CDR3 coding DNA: TGCGCCAGCAGCCAAGGTCCCATGCCTATGAACACTGAAGCTTTCTTT.

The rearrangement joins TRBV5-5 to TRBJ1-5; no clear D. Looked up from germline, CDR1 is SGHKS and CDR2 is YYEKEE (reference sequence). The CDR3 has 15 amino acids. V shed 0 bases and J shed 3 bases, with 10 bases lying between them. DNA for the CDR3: TGTGCCAGCAGCTTGGATGCGGTCCTCAATCAGCCCCAGCATTTT. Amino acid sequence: CASSLDAVLNQPQHF.

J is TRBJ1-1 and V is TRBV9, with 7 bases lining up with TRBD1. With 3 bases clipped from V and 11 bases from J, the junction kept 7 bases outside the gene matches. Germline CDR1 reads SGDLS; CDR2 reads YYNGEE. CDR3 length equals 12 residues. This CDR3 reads CASSGHGTDAFF. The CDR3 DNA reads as TGTGCCAGCAGCGGACACGGGACAGACGCTTTCTTT. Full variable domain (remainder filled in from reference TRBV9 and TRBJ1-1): DSGVTQTPKHLITATGQRVTLRCSPRSGDLSVYWYQQSLDQGLQFLIQYYNGEERAKGNILERFSAQQFPDLHSELNLSSLELGDSALYFCASSGHGTDAFFGQGTRLTVV.

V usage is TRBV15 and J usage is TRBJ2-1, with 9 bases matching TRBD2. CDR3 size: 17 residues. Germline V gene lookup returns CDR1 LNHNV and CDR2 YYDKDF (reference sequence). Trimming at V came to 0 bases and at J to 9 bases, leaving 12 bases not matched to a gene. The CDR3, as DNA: TGTGCCACCAGCAGAGAGCTAGCGGGGACCGTAGAGGGTGAGCAGTTCTTC. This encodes CATSRELAGTVEGEQFF.

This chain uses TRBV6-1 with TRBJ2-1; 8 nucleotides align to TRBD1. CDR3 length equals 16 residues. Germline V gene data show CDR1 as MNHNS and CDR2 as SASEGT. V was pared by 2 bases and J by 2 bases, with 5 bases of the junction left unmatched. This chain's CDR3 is CASSERGTGTYNEQFF. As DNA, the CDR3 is TGTGCCAGCAGTGAAAGAGGGACAGGAACCTACAATGAGCAGTTCTTC.

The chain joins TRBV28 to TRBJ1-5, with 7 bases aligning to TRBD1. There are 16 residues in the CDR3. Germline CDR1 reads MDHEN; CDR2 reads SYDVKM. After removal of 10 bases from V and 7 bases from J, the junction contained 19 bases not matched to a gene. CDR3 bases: TGTGCCACCAACCCTCACACAGGGGCCTCGGGACAGCCCCAGCATTTT. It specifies CATNPHTGASGQPQHF.

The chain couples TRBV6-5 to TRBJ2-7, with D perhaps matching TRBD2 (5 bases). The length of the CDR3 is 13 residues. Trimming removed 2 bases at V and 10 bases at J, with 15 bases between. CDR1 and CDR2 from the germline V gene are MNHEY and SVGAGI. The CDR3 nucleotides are TGTGCCAGCAGTTACGGGCTACAGAGGGAACAGTACTTC. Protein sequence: CASSYGLQREQYF.

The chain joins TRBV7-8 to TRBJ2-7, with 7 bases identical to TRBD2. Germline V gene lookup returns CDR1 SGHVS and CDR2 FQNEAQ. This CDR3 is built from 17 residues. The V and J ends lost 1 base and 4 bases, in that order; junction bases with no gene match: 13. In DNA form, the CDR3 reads TGTGCCAGCAGCTTAGTGGCTAGCGGCCCCTCGGGGTACGAGCAGTACTTC. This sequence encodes CASSLVASGPSGYEQYF.

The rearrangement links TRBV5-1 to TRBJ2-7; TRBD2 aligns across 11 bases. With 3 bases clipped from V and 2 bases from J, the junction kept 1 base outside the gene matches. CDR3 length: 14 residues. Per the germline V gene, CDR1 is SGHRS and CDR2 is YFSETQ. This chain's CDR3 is CASSSTSGTYEQYF. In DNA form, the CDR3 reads TGCGCCAGCAGCTCGACTAGCGGGACCTACGAGCAGTACTTC.

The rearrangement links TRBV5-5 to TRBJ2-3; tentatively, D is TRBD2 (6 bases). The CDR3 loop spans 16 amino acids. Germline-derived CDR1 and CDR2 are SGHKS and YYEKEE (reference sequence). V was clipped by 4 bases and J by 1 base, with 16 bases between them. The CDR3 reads CASSHQAGRGTDTQYF. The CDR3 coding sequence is TGTGCCAGCAGCCACCAGGCGGGAAGGGGCACAGATACGCAGTATTTT.

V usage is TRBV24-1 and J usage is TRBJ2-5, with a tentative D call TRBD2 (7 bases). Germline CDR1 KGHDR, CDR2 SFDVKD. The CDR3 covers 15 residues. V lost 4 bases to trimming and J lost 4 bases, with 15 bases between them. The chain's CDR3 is CATSEGAGRGETQYF. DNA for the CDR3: TGTGCCACCAGTGAGGGGGCAGGGAGGGGAGAGACCCAGTACTTC.

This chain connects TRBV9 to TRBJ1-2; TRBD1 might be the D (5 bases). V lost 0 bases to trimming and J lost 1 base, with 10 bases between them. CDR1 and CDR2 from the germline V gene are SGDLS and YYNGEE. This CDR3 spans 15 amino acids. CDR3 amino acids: CASSVAGGVNYGYTF. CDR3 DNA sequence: TGTGCCAGCAGCGTAGCTGGAGGGGTTAACTATGGCTACACCTTC.

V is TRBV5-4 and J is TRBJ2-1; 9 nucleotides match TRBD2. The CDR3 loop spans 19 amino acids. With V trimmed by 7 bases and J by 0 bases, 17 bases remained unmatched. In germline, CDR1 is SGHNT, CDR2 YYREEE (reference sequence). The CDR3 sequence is CASPPGGNDSGGSYNEQFF. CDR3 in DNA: TGTGCCAGCCCTCCCGGGGGAAACGATAGCGGGGGCTCCTACAATGAGCAGTTCTTC.

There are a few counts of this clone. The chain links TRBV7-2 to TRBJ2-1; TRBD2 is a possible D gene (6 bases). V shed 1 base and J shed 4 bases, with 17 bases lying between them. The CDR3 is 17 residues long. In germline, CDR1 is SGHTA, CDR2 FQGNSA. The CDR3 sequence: CASSLGAVSSVYNEQFF. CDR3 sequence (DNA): TGTGCCAGCAGCTTAGGAGCGGTGTCTAGCGTATACAATGAGCAGTTCTTC.

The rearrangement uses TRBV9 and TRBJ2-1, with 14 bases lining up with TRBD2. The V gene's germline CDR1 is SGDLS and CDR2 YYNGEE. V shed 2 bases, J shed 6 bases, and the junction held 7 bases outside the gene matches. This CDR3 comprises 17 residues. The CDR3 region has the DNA TGTGCCAGCAGCGTCCCGACTAGCGGGGGGGCAAGCAATGAGCAGTTCTTC. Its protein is CASSVPTSGGASNEQFF.

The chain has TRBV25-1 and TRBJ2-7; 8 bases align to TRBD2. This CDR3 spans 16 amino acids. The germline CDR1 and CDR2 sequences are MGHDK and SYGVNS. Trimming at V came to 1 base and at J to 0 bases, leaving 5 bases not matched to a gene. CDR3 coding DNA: TGTGCCAGCAGTGAATCCCAGCGGGAGAGCTCCTACGAGCAGTACTTC. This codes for CASSESQRESSYEQYF.

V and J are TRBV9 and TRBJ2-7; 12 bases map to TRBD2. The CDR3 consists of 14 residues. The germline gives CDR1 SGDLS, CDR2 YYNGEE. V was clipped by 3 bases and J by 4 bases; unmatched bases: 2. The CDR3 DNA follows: TGTGCCAGCAGCGCCGGGACTAGCGGGTACGAGCAGTACTTC. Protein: CASSAGTSGYEQYF.

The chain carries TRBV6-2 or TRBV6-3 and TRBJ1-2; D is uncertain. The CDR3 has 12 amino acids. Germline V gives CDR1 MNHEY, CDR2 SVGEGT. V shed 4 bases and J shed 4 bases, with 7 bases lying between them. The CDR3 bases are TGTGCCAGCAGTTTAGAGGCCTATGGCTACACCTTC. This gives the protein CASSLEAYGYTF.

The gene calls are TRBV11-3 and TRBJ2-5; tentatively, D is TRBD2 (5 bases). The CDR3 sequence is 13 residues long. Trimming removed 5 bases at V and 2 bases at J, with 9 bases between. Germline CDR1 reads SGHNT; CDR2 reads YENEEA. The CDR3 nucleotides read TGTGCCAGCAGCACCGGGGTTCAAGAGACCCAGTACTTC. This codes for CASSTGVQETQYF.

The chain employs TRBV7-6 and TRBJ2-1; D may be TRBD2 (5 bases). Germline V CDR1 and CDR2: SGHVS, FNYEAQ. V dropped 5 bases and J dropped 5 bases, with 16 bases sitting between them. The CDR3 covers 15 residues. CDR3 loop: CASSRGISRDNEQFF. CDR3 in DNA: TGTGCCAGCAGCCGAGGAATTTCGAGGGACAATGAGCAGTTCTTC.

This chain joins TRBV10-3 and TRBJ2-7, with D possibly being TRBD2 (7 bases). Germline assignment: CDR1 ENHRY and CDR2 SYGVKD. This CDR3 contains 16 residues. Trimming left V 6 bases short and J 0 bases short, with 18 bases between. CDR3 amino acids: CAIRPDGGRGSYEQYF. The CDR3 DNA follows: TGTGCCATCAGGCCTGACGGGGGGCGAGGCTCCTACGAGCAGTACTTC.

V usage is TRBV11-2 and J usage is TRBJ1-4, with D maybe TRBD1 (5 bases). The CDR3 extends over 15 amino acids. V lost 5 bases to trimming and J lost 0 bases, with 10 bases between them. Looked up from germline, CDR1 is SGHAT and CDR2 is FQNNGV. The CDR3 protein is CASSRQTSTNEKLFF. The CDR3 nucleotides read TGTGCCAGCAGCCGACAGACCTCAACTAATGAAAAACTGTTTTTT.